The 25 T cell receptor beta chains listed next were all sequenced from one sample in a study of blood T cell repertoires in COVID-19. Repertoires were generated with immunoSEQ multiplex PCR, while TCRdb's copy carries only in-frame clones and drops some. The sample lists around 180,000 clones, around 89% seen once, with more than 25% in the top ten. The specimen was peripheral blood. These receptors originate from a man aged 55 to 70 with acute or convalescent COVID-19.

The chain combines TRBV3-1 (or the pseudogene TRBV3-2) with TRBJ2-5, with 7 bases aligning to TRBD2. CDR3 size: 15 residues. The trim removed 3 bases at V and 3 bases at J, leaving 7 bases unmatched. CDR1 and CDR2 from the germline V gene are LGHDT and YNNKEL (reference sequence). CDR3 in amino acids: CASSHRGVSEETQYF. The CDR3 region has the DNA TGTGCCAGCAGCCACCGGGGGGTCTCTGAAGAGACCCAGTACTTC.

The rearrangement links TRBV11-3 to TRBJ1-2; 8 nucleotides match TRBD1. Germline assignment: CDR1 SGHNT and CDR2 YENEEA. CDR3 length equals 14 residues. The junction had 2 bases not matched to a gene; V was cut back by 3 bases and J by 2 bases. The chain's CDR3 is CASSFRQGNYGYTF. The CDR3 DNA sequence: TGTGCCAGCAGCTTCCGACAGGGGAACTATGGCTACACCTTC.

The genes are TRBV7-9 and TRBJ1-2; no clear D. Germline CDR1 SEHNR, CDR2 FQNEAQ (reference sequence). This CDR3 comprises 14 residues. The V and J ends lost 3 bases and 3 bases respectively, with 11 bases between them. CDR3 region: CASSFELRDYGYTF. DNA of the CDR3: TGTGCCAGCAGCTTCGAACTTCGGGACTATGGCTACACCTTC.

Comment on this clone: The same CDR3 can be traced to other DNA sequences in this sample. The chain carries TRBV7-3 and TRBJ2-1; 10 bases fit TRBD2. V shed 2 bases and J 6 bases; nucleotides not matched to a gene: 4. The length of the CDR3 is 15 residues. Germline loops: CDR1 SGHTA, CDR2 FQGTGA. The CDR3 loop reads CASSLGLAGVNEQFF. CDR3 nucleotide sequence: TGTGCCAGCAGCTTAGGGCTAGCGGGAGTCAATGAGCAGTTCTTC.

The V gene is TRBV6-5, the J gene TRBJ1-1, with TRBD1 matching 7 bases. Looked up from germline, CDR1 is MNHEY and CDR2 is SVGAGI. V was pared by 7 bases and J by 5 bases, with 10 bases of the junction left unmatched. The length of the CDR3 is 14 residues. The CDR3 loop reads CASTLGGAGTEAFF. The CDR3 bases are TGTGCCAGCACTTTAGGGGGCGCAGGGACTGAAGCTTTCTTT.

This clone turned up a few times. This chain links TRBV6-6 with TRBJ2-1, with 7 bases matching TRBD2. The CDR3 length is 13 residues. V was pared by 2 bases and J by 10 bases, with 5 bases of the junction left unmatched. Per the germline V gene, CDR1 is MNHNY and CDR2 is SVGAGI (reference sequence). Here the CDR3 reads CASSYAQLAEQFF. The CDR3 DNA reads TGTGCCAGCAGTTACGCCCAACTAGCGGAGCAGTTCTTC.

V gene TRBV19 combines with J gene TRBJ1-1; 7 bases line up with TRBD1. Germline CDR1 and CDR2: LNHDA and SQIVND (reference sequence). The CDR3 extends over 15 amino acids. The ends lost 5 bases at V and 1 base at J; junction bases unmatched: 7. CDR3 nucleotide sequence: TGTGCCAGTAGTGCATACAGGGGAACGAACACTGAAGCTTTCTTT. Its protein is CASSAYRGTNTEAFF.

The count of this clone is one. This chain links TRBV25-1 with TRBJ2-5; possibly TRBD1 for D (6 bases). Deletions cut 5 bases from V and 4 bases from J, with 11 bases between. Germline V lookup: CDR1 MGHDK, CDR2 SYGVNS. The CDR3 spans 13 residues. The CDR3 is CASSQGNGETQYF. Here the CDR3 DNA reads TGTGCCAGCAGTCAGGGGAACGGAGAGACCCAGTACTTC.

This chain connects TRBV19 to TRBJ2-7; 9 positions agree with TRBD2. Germline CDR1 and CDR2: LNHDA and SQIVND (reference sequence). The CDR3 contains 15 residues. V shed 5 bases and J 2 bases; nucleotides not matched to a gene: 7. In DNA, the CDR3 is TGTGCCAGTAGTGCCCTGACTAGCGGCCCCTACGAGCAGTACTTC. Translating it yields CASSALTSGPYEQYF.

CDR3 sequence (DNA): TGTGCCAGCTCAGACAGGGCTGATGGCTACACCTTC. Translating gives CASSDRADGYTF. This chain uses TRBV7-8 with TRBJ1-2; 7 bases agree with TRBD1. This CDR3 region has 12 residues. Germline assignment: CDR1 SGHVS and CDR2 FQNEAQ. V gave up 8 bases and J gave up 6 bases; unmatched junction bases: 6.

The chain uses TRBV2 and TRBJ1-6, with a possible D match to TRBD1 (6 bases). CDR3 length equals 13 residues. Germline loops: CDR1 SNHLY, CDR2 FYNNEI. Trimming pared 6 bases from V and 12 bases from J, leaving 15 bases between. The CDR3 protein is CASRDRPGGPLHF. CDR3 coding DNA: TGTGCCAGCAGAGACAGGCCCGGAGGACCCCTCCACTTT.

The V call is TRBV6-1, the J call TRBJ1-3, with no clear D. CDR3 size: 13 residues. V gave up 3 bases and J gave up 0 bases, with 3 bases separating them. The germline V gene has CDR1 MNHNS and CDR2 SASEGT. The CDR3 loop is CASSDSSGNTIYF. The CDR3 DNA follows: TGTGCCAGCAGTGACAGCTCTGGAAACACCATATATTTT.

This rearrangement joins TRBV30 to TRBJ1-4; weak D call: TRBD1 (5 bases). The CDR3 runs to 12 residues. The germline gives CDR1 GTSNPN, CDR2 SVGIG (reference sequence). CDR3 residues: CASGGFNEKLFF. The CDR3 DNA is TGTGCAAGCGGGGGGTTTAATGAAAAACTGTTTTTT.

As regards this clone: Relative to the germline gene, one junction end is altered; a read error may explain this. CDR3 in amino acids: CAWSPTSGGGRNF. In DNA, the CDR3 is TGTGCCTGGAGTCCGACTTCTGGTGGAGGGAGGAACTTC. The chain carries TRBV30 and TRBJ2-7; perhaps TRBD2 as D (6 bases). The germline V gene has CDR1 GTSNPN and CDR2 SVGIG (reference sequence). The CDR3 runs to 13 residues.

The chain recombines TRBV25-1 with TRBJ1-4; D uncertain. V was shortened by 5 bases and J by 0 bases, with 7 bases between the two germline ends. The CDR3 is 14 residues long. The germline gives CDR1 MGHDK, CDR2 SYGVNS. For the CDR3, the DNA is TGTGCCAGCAGTAGCTTCGCAACTAATGAAAAACTGTTTTTT. It specifies CASSSFATNEKLFF. The whole variable domain, filled in from reference TRBV25-1 and TRBJ1-4, reads EADIYQTPRYLVIGTGKKITLECSQTMGHDKMYWYQQDPGMELHLIHYSYGVNSTEKGDLSSESTVSRIRTEHFPLTLESARPSHTSQYLCASSSFATNEKLFFGSGTQLSVL.

This clone was recorded once. The chain employs TRBV5-1 and TRBJ1-5; D is possibly TRBD1 (5 bases). Deletions cut 2 bases from V and 1 base from J, with 10 bases between. CDR3 length equals 15 residues. CDR1 and CDR2 from the germline V gene are SGHRS and YFSETQ. CDR3 DNA sequence: TGCGCCAGCAGCTTTGGGGGGTTGAGCAATCAGCCCCAGCATTTT. This gives the protein CASSFGGLSNQPQHF.

The chain joins TRBV7-9 to TRBJ1-4; 7 nucleotides agree with TRBD1. The germline V gene has CDR1 SEHNR and CDR2 FQNEAQ (reference sequence). The length of the CDR3 is 15 residues. The trim removed 5 bases at V and 6 bases at J, leaving 9 bases unmatched. In nucleotides, the CDR3 is TGTGCCAGCAGCCGCCCGTTTCAGGGGGATGAAAAACTGTTTTTT. This sequence encodes CASSRPFQGDEKLFF.

As DNA, the CDR3 is TGTGCTAGTGGTTTGGTAATACTAGCGGGCGTCAGCTCCTACAATGAGCAGTTCTTC. Translated, it gives CASGLVILAGVSSYNEQFF. The chain links TRBV12-5 to TRBJ2-1, with TRBD2 matching over 9 bases. The CDR3 has 19 residues. Germline CDR1 reads LGHNT; CDR2 reads FRNRAP. Trimming removed 0 bases from V and 0 bases from J; junction bases left unmatched: 9.

This chain connects TRBV5-1 to TRBJ1-3; D remains ambiguous. This CDR3 spans 14 amino acids. Germline V gives CDR1 SGHRS, CDR2 YFSETQ. V was pared by 1 base and J by 3 bases, with 8 bases between. CDR3 sequence reads: CASSLTQSGNTIYF. CDR3 nucleotide sequence: TGCGCCAGCAGCTTGACACAGAGTGGAAACACCATATATTTT.

The chain joins TRBV7-2 to TRBJ1-1; 7 positions agree with TRBD1. Germline trimming cut 2 bases from V and 8 bases from J; bases unmatched to any gene: 8. There are 14 residues in the CDR3. Per the germline V gene, CDR1 is SGHTA and CDR2 is FQGNSA. In DNA form, the CDR3 reads TGTGCCAGCAGCTTAATGGAGGGGGCGGTGGAAGCTTTCTTT. It codes for CASSLMEGAVEAFF.

The chain is built from TRBV4-1 and TRBJ2-2, with 13 positions matching TRBD2. This CDR3 is built from 17 residues. J gave up 0 bases and V 5 bases, and 3 bases lay outside the gene matches. Germline lookup yields CDR1 MGHRA and CDR2 YSYEKL. The CDR3 region has the DNA TGCGCCAGCAGCTACGGGACTAGCGGGACGAACACCGGGGAGCTGTTTTTT. It is translated as CASSYGTSGTNTGELFF.

The V gene is TRBV11-2, the J gene TRBJ2-2; D gene uncertain. The germline V gene has CDR1 SGHAT and CDR2 FQNNGV. The CDR3 sequence is 13 residues long. The V end lost 5 bases, the J end lost 3 bases, and 7 bases lay between the germline ends. The CDR3 DNA is TGTGCCAGCAGCCAACAGTACACCGGGGAGCTGTTTTTT. As protein: CASSQQYTGELFF.

V is TRBV19 and J is TRBJ2-1; 10 bases match TRBD2. Germline CDR1 reads LNHDA; CDR2 reads SQIVND (reference sequence). The CDR3 covers 15 residues. Trimming took 6 bases from V and 4 from J; bases not matched to a gene: 6. The CDR3 reads CASSVAGGGYNEQFF. In nucleotides, the CDR3 is TGTGCCAGTAGCGTAGCGGGAGGAGGTTACAATGAGCAGTTCTTC.

V and J are TRBV27 and TRBJ2-7, with D unresolved. V lost 4 bases and J lost 1, with 8 bases in between. CDR3 length: 13 amino acids. Germline lookup yields CDR1 MNHEY and CDR2 SMNVEV (reference sequence). This chain's CDR3 is CASSSGPSYEQYV. The DNA for the CDR3 is TGTGCCAGCAGTTCGGGTCCTTCCTACGAGCAGTACGTC.

J is TRBJ2-3 and V is TRBV24-1, with D perhaps matching TRBD1 (5 bases). V was trimmed by 4 bases and J by 2 bases, leaving 15 bases between them. Per germline, CDR1 KGHDR and CDR2 SFDVKD. This CDR3 is 16 amino acids long. The CDR3, as DNA: TGTGCCACCAGTGACCCCTCTAGACAGTACACAGATACGCAGTATTTT. This sequence encodes CATSDPSRQYTDTQYF.